What follows are 5 T cell receptor beta chains derived from one specimen sequenced in a study of T cells in Graves' hyperthyroidism and ophthalmopathy. Amplification of TCR beta CDR3 regions was performed using RNA transcripts as template. The TCR CDR3 was amplified in a first-round RT-PCR using the HTBI primer set. Via MiXCR, TCRdb re-called the multiplex PCR reads, giving one row per CDR3 protein. The table has a few hundred thousand distinct CDR3 sequences, around a sixth seen once. The sequencing sample was made of blood. The receptor set was obtained from a woman in her forties with Graves' ophthalmopathy.

The chain carries TRBV12-3 or TRBV12-4 and TRBJ1-2; D is ambiguous. Trimming removed 2 bases at V and 3 bases at J, with 16 bases between. The CDR3 runs to 16 residues. CDR3 in DNA: TGTGCCAGCAGTTTACTGAGTATTGGCAAGCACTATGGCTACACCTTC. Its translation: CASSLLSIGKHYGYTF.

Many counts were recorded for this clonotype. V gene TRBV12-3 or TRBV12-4 combines with J gene TRBJ1-2, with a weak D call TRBD1 (5 bases). The germline V and J ends were trimmed by 6 bases and 4 bases, with 12 bases remaining between them. This CDR3 has 13 residues. CDR3 amino acids: CASREDSAYGYTF. CDR3 sequence (DNA): TGTGCCAGCAGAGAAGACAGCGCCTATGGCTACACCTTC.

This chain joins TRBV25-1 and TRBJ1-2; a possible D gene is TRBD1 (6 bases). This CDR3 has 12 residues. Trimming stripped 4 bases from V and 7 bases from J, with 10 bases between. Germline CDR1 is MGHDK and CDR2 is SYGVNS. CDR3 in DNA: TGTGCCAGCAGTGTACAGGGCGGTGGCTACACCTTC. Amino acid sequence: CASSVQGGGYTF.

In this sample, this clonotype turned up many times. The chain joins TRBV24-1 to TRBJ1-1, with D unresolved. From germline, CDR1 is KGHDR and CDR2 SFDVKD. The V end was cut by 9 bases, the J end by 3 bases, with 10 bases between. This CDR3 has 12 residues. This chain's CDR3 is CATEGPDTEAFF. The CDR3 nucleotides are TGTGCCACCGAAGGGCCCGACACTGAAGCTTTCTTT.

Many counts were recorded for this clonotype. This chain links TRBV7-2 with TRBJ1-3, with D possibly being TRBD1 (6 bases). Germline-derived CDR1 and CDR2 are SGHTA and FQGNSA. V gave up 2 bases and J gave up 9 bases, with 17 bases separating them. The CDR3 consists of 15 residues. The CDR3 here is CASSLRTVGGSTIYF. CDR3 DNA: TGTGCCAGCAGCTTACGGACAGTGGGGGGGAGCACCATATATTTT. The full variable domain, with the rest looked up from reference TRBV7-2 and TRBJ1-3, is GAGVSQSPSNKVTEKGKDVELRCDPISGHTALYWYRQSLGQGLEFLIYFQGNSAPDKSGLPSDRFSAERTGGSVSTLTIQRTQQEDSAVYLCASSLRTVGGSTIYFGEGSWLTVV.